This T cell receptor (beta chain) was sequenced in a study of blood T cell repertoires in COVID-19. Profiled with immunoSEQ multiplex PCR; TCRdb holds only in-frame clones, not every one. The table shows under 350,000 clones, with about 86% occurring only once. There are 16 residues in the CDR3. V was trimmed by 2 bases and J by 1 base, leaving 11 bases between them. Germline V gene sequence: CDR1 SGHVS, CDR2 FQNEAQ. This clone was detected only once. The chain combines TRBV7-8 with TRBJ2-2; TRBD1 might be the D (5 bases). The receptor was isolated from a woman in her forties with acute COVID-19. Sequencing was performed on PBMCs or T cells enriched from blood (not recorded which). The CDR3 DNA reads TGTGCCAGCAGCTTACCCAGGGTTAGGAACACCGGGGAGCTGTTTTTT. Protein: CASSLPRVRNTGELFF.